This TCR beta chain was identified during a study of molecular identifiers for immune sequencing clone quantification. General observations from the study: Over 99% of effector molecules, but under 1% in naive cells, were held by clones with more than 20 RNA copies.

Previously described methods and listed TCR primers were used for bulk TCR libraries. TCRdb passed the PCR reads through MiXCR, listing each CDR3 protein once. This table has roughly 320,000 distinct CDR3 sequences, roughly 24% appearing once. About this clonotype: Its antigen is still unknown.

Libraries for naive CD8 T cells, which were made from about 20,000 to 1,000,000 sorted cells, drew on 10%, 30% or 50% of the RNA. The CDR3 covers 18 residues. V was pared by 0 bases and J by 1 base, with 18 bases between. Germline V gene lookup returns CDR1 LGHNA and CDR2 YSLEER. Sequenced sample: naive CD8+ T cells from blood, with Jurkat cell RNA spiked in. Subset indicated: FACS-sorted CD8+CD4-CCR7+CD45RA+ naive T cells. J is TRBJ1-1 and V is TRBV4-3; D is undetermined. The clonotype was recovered from a human donor in good health. Some libraries in this study had Jurkat cell RNA spiked in. CDR3 in amino acids: CASSQDYGVFFRNTEAFF. In DNA, the CDR3 is TGCGCCAGCAGCCAAGATTATGGGGTTTTCTTTAGGAACACTGAAGCTTTCTTT.